This TCR beta chain originates from a study of T cells after yellow fever vaccination. TCRdb ran MiXCR on the 5' RACE reads and lists one entry per CDR3 protein. The sample contains roughly 500,000 distinct CDR3 sequences, 15% to 20% of which appear only once. This CDR3 region has 17 residues. Trimming removed 2 bases from V and 1 base from J; junction bases left unmatched: 7. This TCR derives from a man younger than 40 who received the YFV17D yellow fever vaccine. The V call is TRBV12-3 or TRBV12-4, the J call TRBJ2-2, with 7 bases that match TRBD2. Sequencing was performed on PBMCs, taken 15 days after the yellow fever booster vaccination. In nucleotides, the CDR3 is TGTGCCAGCAGTTTATACTTTAGCGGGCTGAACACCGGGGAGCTGTTTTTT. It is translated as CASSLYFSGLNTGELFF.